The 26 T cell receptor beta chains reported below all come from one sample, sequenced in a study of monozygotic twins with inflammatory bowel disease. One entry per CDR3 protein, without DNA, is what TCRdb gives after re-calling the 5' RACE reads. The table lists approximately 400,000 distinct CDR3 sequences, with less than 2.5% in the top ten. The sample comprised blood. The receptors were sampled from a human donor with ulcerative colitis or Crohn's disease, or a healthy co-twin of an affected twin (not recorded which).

The CDR3 region is CASSTTLLGSTSNIQYF. The chain uses TRBV7-2 and TRBJ2-4; TCRdb returns TRBD2, unconfirmable since there is no DNA. Germline V lookup: CDR1 SGHTA, CDR2 FQGNSA. This CDR3 comprises 17 residues.

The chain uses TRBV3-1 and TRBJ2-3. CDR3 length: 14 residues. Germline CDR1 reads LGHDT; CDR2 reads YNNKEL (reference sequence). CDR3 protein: CASSQGDLTDTQYF.

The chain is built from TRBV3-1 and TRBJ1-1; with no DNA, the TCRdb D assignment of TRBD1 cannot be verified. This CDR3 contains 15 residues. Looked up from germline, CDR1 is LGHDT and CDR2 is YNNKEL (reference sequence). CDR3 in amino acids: CASSQEGGGHTEAFF.

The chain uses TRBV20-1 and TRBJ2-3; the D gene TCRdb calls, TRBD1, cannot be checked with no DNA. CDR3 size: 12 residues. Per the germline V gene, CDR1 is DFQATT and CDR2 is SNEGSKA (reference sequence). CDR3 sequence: CSARSGGDTQYF.

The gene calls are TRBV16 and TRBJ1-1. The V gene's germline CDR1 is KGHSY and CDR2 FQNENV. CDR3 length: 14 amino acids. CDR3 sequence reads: CASSQSTVYTEAFF.

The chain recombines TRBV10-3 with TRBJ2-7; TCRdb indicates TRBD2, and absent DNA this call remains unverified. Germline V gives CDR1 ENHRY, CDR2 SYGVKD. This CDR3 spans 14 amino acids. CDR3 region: CAIVPEEDLYEQYF.

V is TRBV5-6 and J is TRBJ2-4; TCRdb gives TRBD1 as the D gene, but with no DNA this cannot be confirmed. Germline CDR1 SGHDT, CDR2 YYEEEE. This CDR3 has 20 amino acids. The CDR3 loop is CASSYGSGTGKFLAKNIQYF.

The CDR3 protein is CASSLDRSFYNEQFF. The rearrangement joins TRBV7-2 to TRBJ2-1. Germline CDR1 and CDR2: SGHTA and FQGNSA. The CDR3 contains 15 residues. Drawing the rest from reference TRBV7-2 and TRBJ2-1, the complete variable domain is GAGVSQSPSNKVTEKGKDVELRCDPISGHTALYWYRQSLGQGLEFLIYFQGNSAPDKSGLPSDRFSAERTGGSVSTLTIQRTQQEDSAVYLCASSLDRSFYNEQFFGPGTRLTVL.

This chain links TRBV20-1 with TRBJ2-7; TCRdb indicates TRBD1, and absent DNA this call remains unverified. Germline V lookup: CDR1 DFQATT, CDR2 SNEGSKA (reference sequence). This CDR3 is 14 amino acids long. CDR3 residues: CSASPRDGYYEQYF.

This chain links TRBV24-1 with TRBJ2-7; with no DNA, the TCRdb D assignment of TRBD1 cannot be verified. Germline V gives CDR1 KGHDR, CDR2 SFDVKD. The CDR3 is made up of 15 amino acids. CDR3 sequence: CATSGGTGGYYEQYF.

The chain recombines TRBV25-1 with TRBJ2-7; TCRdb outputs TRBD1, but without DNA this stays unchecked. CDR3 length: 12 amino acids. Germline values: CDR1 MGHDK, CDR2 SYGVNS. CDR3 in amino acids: CASSYRVGEQYF.

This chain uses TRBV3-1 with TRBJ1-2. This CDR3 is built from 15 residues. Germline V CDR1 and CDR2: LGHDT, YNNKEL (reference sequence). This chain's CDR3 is CASSQSFTSNYGYTF.

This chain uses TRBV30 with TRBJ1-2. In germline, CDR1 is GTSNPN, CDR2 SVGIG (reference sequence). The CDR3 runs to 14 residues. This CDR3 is CAWNEVSGGYGYTF.

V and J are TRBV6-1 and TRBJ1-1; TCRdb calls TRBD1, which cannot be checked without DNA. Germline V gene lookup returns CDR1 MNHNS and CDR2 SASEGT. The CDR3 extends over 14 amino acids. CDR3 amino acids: CASSLERGRYVPFF.

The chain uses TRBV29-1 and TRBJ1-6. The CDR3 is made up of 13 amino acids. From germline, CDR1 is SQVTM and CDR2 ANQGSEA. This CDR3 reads CSVGAGDNSPLHF.

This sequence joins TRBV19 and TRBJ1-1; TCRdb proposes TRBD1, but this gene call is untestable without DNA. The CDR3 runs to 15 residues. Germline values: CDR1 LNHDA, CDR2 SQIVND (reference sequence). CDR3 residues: CASSFLTGQGTEAFF.

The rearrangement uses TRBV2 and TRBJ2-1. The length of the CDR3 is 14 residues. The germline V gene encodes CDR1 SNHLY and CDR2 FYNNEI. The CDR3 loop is CASSVLIVRNEQFF.

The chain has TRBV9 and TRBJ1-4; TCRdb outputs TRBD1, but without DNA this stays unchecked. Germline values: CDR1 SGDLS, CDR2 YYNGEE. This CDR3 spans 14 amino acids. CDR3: CASSWGTTNEKLFF. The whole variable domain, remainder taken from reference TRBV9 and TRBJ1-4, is DSGVTQTPKHLITATGQRVTLRCSPRSGDLSVYWYQQSLDQGLQFLIQYYNGEERAKGNILERFSAQQFPDLHSELNLSSLELGDSALYFCASSWGTTNEKLFFGSGTQLSVL.

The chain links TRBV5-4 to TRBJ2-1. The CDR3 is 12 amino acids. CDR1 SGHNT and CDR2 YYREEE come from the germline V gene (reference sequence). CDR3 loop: CASSIPKNEQFF.

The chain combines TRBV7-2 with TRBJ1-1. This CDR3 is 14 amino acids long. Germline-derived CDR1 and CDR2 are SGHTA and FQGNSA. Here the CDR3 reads CASSLVAQYTEAFF.

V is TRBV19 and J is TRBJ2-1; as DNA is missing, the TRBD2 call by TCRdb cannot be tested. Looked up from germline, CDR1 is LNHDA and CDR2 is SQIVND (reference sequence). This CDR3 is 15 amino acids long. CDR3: CASSIAPSGRDEQFF.

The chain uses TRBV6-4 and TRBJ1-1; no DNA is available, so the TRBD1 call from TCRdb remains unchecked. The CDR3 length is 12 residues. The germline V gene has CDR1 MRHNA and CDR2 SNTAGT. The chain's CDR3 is CASSDGGTEAFF.

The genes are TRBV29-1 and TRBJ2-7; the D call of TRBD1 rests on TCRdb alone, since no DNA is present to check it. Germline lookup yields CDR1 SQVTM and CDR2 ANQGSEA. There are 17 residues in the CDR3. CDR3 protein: CSVGGPGLGNRAYEQYF.

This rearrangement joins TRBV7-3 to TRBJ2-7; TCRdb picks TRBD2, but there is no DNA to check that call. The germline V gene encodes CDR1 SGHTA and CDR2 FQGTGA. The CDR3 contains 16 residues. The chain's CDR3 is CASSLRPVRLVAEQYF.

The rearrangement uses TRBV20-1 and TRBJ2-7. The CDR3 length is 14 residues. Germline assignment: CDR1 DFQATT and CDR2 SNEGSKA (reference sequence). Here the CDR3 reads CSAIPSRWSYEQYF.

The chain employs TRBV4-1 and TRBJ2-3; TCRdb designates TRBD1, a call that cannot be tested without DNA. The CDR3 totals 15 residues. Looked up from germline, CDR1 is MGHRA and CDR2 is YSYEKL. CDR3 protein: CASSQLGGSTDTQYF.